The 2 T cell receptor beta chains presented below share a single source sample, sequenced in a study of blood T cell repertoires in COVID-19. The table came from immunoSEQ multiplex PCR; TCRdb's copy has only in-frame clones and leaves some out. Of 120,000 to 150,000 clones in the sample, about 80% were seen once. Sequencing was done on a sample of peripheral blood. The receptors stem from a human donor in a cohort sampled during active COVID-19.

This sequence joins TRBV27 and TRBJ2-7, with TRBD1 matching over 7 bases. The V gene's germline CDR1 is MNHEY and CDR2 SMNVEV (reference sequence). Trimming at V came to 6 bases and at J to 2 bases, leaving 7 bases not matched to a gene. The CDR3 totals 14 residues. CDR3 sequence: CASSHFQGAYEQYF. In DNA, the CDR3 is TGTGCCAGCAGCCATTTTCAGGGGGCCTACGAGCAGTACTTC.

The J gene is TRBJ1-5, the V gene TRBV6-1, with D tentatively TRBD1 (5 bases). Germline assignment: CDR1 MNHNS and CDR2 SASEGT. There are 13 residues in the CDR3. Trimming stripped 0 bases from V and 6 bases from J, with 6 bases between. CDR3 sequence (DNA): TGTGCCAGCAGTGAAGCGGGGGGTCAGCCCCAGCATTTT. It yields the protein CASSEAGGQPQHF.